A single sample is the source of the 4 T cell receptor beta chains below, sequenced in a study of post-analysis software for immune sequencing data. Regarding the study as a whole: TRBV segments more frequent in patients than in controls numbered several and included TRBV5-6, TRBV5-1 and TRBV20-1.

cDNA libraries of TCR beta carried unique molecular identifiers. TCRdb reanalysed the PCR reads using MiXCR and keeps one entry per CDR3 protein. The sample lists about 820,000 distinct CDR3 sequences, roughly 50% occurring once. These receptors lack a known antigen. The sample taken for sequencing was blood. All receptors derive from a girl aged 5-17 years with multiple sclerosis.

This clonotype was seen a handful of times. The CDR3 region is CSARAVQGISNQPQHF. CDR3 in DNA: TGCAGTGCTAGAGCAGTACAGGGGATAAGCAATCAGCCCCAGCATTTT. The chain combines TRBV20-1 with TRBJ1-5; 7 nucleotides agree with TRBD1. The length of the CDR3 is 16 residues. Germline CDR1 DFQATT, CDR2 SNEGSKA (reference sequence). The V segment lost 1 base and the J segment 1 base; nucleotides outside the gene matches: 7.

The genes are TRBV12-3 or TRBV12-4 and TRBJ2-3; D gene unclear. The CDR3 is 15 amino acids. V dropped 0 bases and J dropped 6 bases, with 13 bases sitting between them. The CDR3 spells CASSLAQTHSDTQYF. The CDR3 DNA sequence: TGTGCCAGCAGTTTAGCTCAGACTCATTCGGATACGCAGTATTTT.

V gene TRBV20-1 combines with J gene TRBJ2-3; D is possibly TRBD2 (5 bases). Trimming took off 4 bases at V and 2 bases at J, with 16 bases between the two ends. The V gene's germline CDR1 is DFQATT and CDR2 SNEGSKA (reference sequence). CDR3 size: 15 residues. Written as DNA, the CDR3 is TGCAGTGCTACCAGGACTTCCATCAACACAGATACGCAGTATTTT. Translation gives CSATRTSINTDTQYF.

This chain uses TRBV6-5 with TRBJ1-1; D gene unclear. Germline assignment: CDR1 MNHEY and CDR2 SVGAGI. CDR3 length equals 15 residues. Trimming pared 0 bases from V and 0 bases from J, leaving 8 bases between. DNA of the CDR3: TGTGCCAGCAGTTACTCTGCACCGTTGAACACTGAAGCTTTCTTT. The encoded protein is CASSYSAPLNTEAFF.